This T cell receptor beta chain was identified during a study of T-cell memory formation after mild COVID-19. Constant-segment primers were used for 5'RACE, and the resulting TCR alpha and TCR beta cDNA libraries carried sample barcodes and UMIs. TCRdb re-called the 5' RACE reads with MiXCR, one entry per CDR3 protein. The table has under 700,000 distinct CDR3 sequences, about a fifth seen once. Losses at the gene ends were 4 bases for V and 7 bases for J; bases not matched to a gene: 13. CDR3 length equals 16 residues. Germline-derived CDR1 and CDR2 are SGHRS and YFSETQ. The chain uses TRBV5-1 and TRBJ2-1; TRBD1 matches at 8 bases. The sequenced material came from PBMCs or a T cell subset sorted from them (not recorded which). This clonotype was sampled from an adult woman who had mild COVID-19 (a few samples of this study predate the infection). Cell type and time point are not known. The CDR3 here is CASSPSGTGGHNEQFF. DNA of the CDR3: TGCGCCAGCAGCCCTTCCGGGACAGGCGGACATAATGAGCAGTTCTTC.